This is a list of T cell receptor beta chains from one sample in a study of monozygotic twins with inflammatory bowel disease. Each CDR3 protein gets one entry in TCRdb, which reprocessed the 5' RACE reads and gives no DNA. Its listing shows 150,000 to 200,000 distinct CDR3 sequences. Sequences were obtained from blood. The source of these receptors is a human donor with ulcerative colitis or Crohn's disease, or a healthy co-twin of an affected twin (not recorded which). Each CDR3 is given with its conserved first and last residue.

j_call | v_call | cdr3_aa
TRBJ2-5 | TRBV5-1 | CASSYTGGWETQYF
TRBJ2-1 | TRBV7-6 | CASSWTGYWDEQFF
TRBJ1-1 | TRBV6-2/TRBV6-3 | CASSYGGLDTEAFF
TRBJ2-7 | TRBV7-9 | CASSLALNHEQYF
TRBJ1-2 | TRBV7-9 | CASSNGYPASGYTF
TRBJ2-7 | TRBV11-2 | CASSLFAGRYEQYF
TRBJ1-1 | TRBV5-6 | CASSHPGTALEAFF
TRBJ1-2 | TRBV5-1 | CASSDGQGPELNYGYTF
TRBJ1-2 | TRBV4-1 | CASSQGITNYGYTF
TRBJ1-4 | TRBV5-5 | CASSPAFTGLNEKLFF
TRBJ1-1 | TRBV5-1 | CASSLPSTEAFF
TRBJ1-1 | TRBV12-3/TRBV12-4 | CASRWEGIRWTEAFF
TRBJ2-3 | TRBV20-1 | CSAPRLAGGTDTQYF
TRBJ2-7 | TRBV20-1 | CSARPTLAGDSQQYF
TRBJ2-7 | TRBV28 | CASSLDRGASYEQYF
TRBJ2-5 | TRBV10-3 | CAISEMASEGQETQYF
TRBJ2-1 | TRBV12-3/TRBV12-4 | CASSSYSPVEQFF
TRBJ2-2 | TRBV12-3/TRBV12-4 | CASSGLADTGELFF
TRBJ2-7 | TRBV12-3/TRBV12-4 | CASSPRTGPYEQYF
TRBJ2-1 | TRBV28 | CASSPGLAGALEQFF
TRBJ2-1 | TRBV20-1 | CSARGGRDEQFF
TRBJ2-3 | TRBV20-1 | CSARATSGVTDTQYF
TRBJ1-1 | TRBV7-2 | CASSLQGDTEAFF
TRBJ2-7 | TRBV20-1 | CSARARLGGYEQYF
TRBJ2-2 | TRBV29-1 | CSVGILGGELFF
TRBJ2-2 | TRBV24-1 | CATSDPGTGDTGELFF
TRBJ2-1 | TRBV5-1 | CASSLAPGGPPNEQFF
TRBJ1-2 | TRBV16 | CASSFLHEQGPRFYGYTF
TRBJ1-2 | TRBV5-6 | CASRKTGTEYGYTF
TRBJ2-3 | TRBV15 | CATSRVLIAGGGTQYF
TRBJ2-7 | TRBV25-1 | CASSEYMESGGEQYF
TRBJ2-7 | TRBV25-1 | CASSEVRGQGGEQYF
TRBJ2-1 | TRBV7-9 | CASSSGLPRDNEQFF
TRBJ2-5 | TRBV3-1 | CASSPASGTQLQETQYF
TRBJ1-2 | TRBV13 | CASSPGLRQVYGYTF
TRBJ2-1 | TRBV7-7 | CASSPKWENEQFF
TRBJ1-3 | TRBV5-6 | CASSSQGFDGNTIYF
TRBJ2-7 | TRBV3-1 | CASSQDREGSSYEQYF
TRBJ2-6 | TRBV21-1 | CASSSWDSLGGANVLTF
TRBJ2-3 | TRBV2 | CASRGQGIDTQYF
TRBJ1-2 | TRBV5-1 | CASSGDREANYGYTF
TRBJ2-2 | TRBV12-5 | CASGSEGTGELFF